Listed here are 22 T cell receptor beta chains from one sample, sequenced in a study of shared clonotypes between healthy human individuals. Assay used: immunoSEQ multiplex PCR; TCRdb lists only in-frame clones, some missing. This table holds 75,000 to 100,000 clones, roughly 45% found once. What was sequenced was PBMCs. The receptors here all came from a middle-aged woman in good health. Some clones in this sample may be carry-over from other donors' samples.

The V call is TRBV30, the J call TRBJ1-2, with a tentative D call TRBD1 (6 bases). CDR3 length equals 14 residues. In germline, CDR1 is GTSNPN, CDR2 SVGIG (reference sequence). Deletions cut 3 bases from V and 4 bases from J, with 15 bases between. CDR3 bases: TGTGCCTGGAGAGGACAGCGCCTGCTCTATGGCTACACCTTC. It codes for CAWRGQRLLYGYTF.

The gene calls are TRBV30 and TRBJ1-4, with D unclear. V lost 0 bases and J 4 bases, leaving 12 bases between the germline ends. Looked up from germline, CDR1 is GTSNPN and CDR2 is SVGIG (reference sequence). This CDR3 contains 15 residues. CDR3 protein: CAWSVNMGSNEKLFF. Here the CDR3 DNA reads TGTGCCTGGAGTGTAAACATGGGGAGTAATGAAAAACTGTTTTTT.

The chain is built from TRBV7-2 and TRBJ2-1; 8 nucleotides line up with TRBD1. Germline lookup yields CDR1 SGHTA and CDR2 FQGNSA. The trim removed 7 bases at V and 5 bases at J, leaving 4 bases unmatched. The CDR3 covers 13 residues. In nucleotides, the CDR3 is TGTGCCAGCATCTGGACAGGGCACAATGAGCAGTTCTTC. Translated, it gives CASIWTGHNEQFF.

The chain carries TRBV9 and TRBJ1-1; tentative D call: TRBD1 (6 bases). The germline CDR1 and CDR2 sequences are SGDLS and YYNGEE. V shed 2 bases and J shed 0 bases, with 11 bases lying between them. This CDR3 is 15 amino acids long. The CDR3 sequence: CASSVTGAMNTEAFF. The CDR3 DNA sequence: TGTGCCAGCAGCGTGACAGGAGCTATGAACACTGAAGCTTTCTTT.

V usage is TRBV7-9 and J usage is TRBJ1-5; D is perhaps TRBD1 (6 bases). The CDR3 contains 17 residues. Germline CDR1 is SEHNR and CDR2 is FQNEAQ (reference sequence). V lost 5 bases and J 0 bases, leaving 17 bases between the germline ends. CDR3 coding DNA: TGTGCCAGCAGCCAGACAGGAAGATTATATAGCAATCAGCCCCAGCATTTT. Its protein is CASSQTGRLYSNQPQHF.

The V call is TRBV6-5, the J call TRBJ1-3; D gene unclear. CDR1 MNHEY and CDR2 SVGAGI come from the germline V gene. V dropped 6 bases and J dropped 1 base, with 7 bases sitting between them. The CDR3 loop spans 13 amino acids. CDR3 sequence (DNA): TGTGCCAGCAGGGTTGGTTCTGGAAACACCATATATTTT. Amino acid sequence: CASRVGSGNTIYF.

This clone came up a few times. V usage is TRBV4-2 and J usage is TRBJ2-2, with a weak D call TRBD2 (6 bases). This CDR3 has 20 residues. The V end was cut by 3 bases, the J end by 0 bases, with 23 bases between. The germline V gene encodes CDR1 LGHNA and CDR2 YNFKEQ. Written as DNA, the CDR3 is TGTGCCAGCAGCCATTGGTCGGCGGGACGGATTACTCCGAACACCGGGGAGCTGTTTTTT. It encodes CASSHWSAGRITPNTGELFF.

This clone appeared a few times. The chain joins TRBV28 to TRBJ1-1, with 7 bases matching TRBD1. Germline assignment: CDR1 MDHEN and CDR2 SYDVKM. V dropped 10 bases and J dropped 11; count of bases not matched to a gene: 10. The length of the CDR3 is 11 residues. The chain's CDR3 is CATVGQDEAFF. Written as DNA, the CDR3 is TGTGCCACCGTCGGACAGGACGAGGCTTTCTTT.

A remark on this clone: The junction departs from germline at one end; a sequencing error may be responsible. The genes are TRBV7-7 and TRBJ2-5; perhaps TRBD1 as D (6 bases). Germline CDR1 SSHAT, CDR2 FNYEAQ (reference sequence). CDR3 size: 15 residues. CDR3: CASSLGAGVQETQYF. CDR3 DNA sequence: TGTGCTAGCAGCTTAGGCGCAGGGGTTCAAGAGACCCAGTACTTC.

This clone was found a few times. The chain combines TRBV2 with TRBJ1-2, with a possible D match to TRBD1 (6 bases). Germline-derived CDR1 and CDR2 are SNHLY and FYNNEI. The CDR3 is 14 residues long. V dropped 10 bases and J dropped 6 bases, with 21 bases sitting between them. In DNA, the CDR3 is TGTGCCATTGTAAAGTCGGGGGCCTGGGATGGCTACACCTTC. Its translation is CAIVKSGAWDGYTF.

Note on this clone: This probably arose from a read error, given a far larger clone one base away. The V call is TRBV9, the J call TRBJ2-7; the match to TRBD2 covers 8 bases. The junction had 7 bases not matched to a gene; V was cut back by 4 bases and J by 4 bases. The CDR3 runs 14 residues. Germline values: CDR1 SGDLS, CDR2 YYNGEE. The CDR3 DNA reads as TGTGCCAGCAGCCCCGGGACTAGAGGGTACGAGCAGTACTTC. Encoded protein: CASSPGTRGYEQYF. Full variable domain (outside the CDR3, taken from reference TRBV9 and TRBJ2-7): DSGVTQTPKHLITATGQRVTLRCSPRSGDLSVYWYQQSLDQGLQFLIQYYNGEERAKGNILERFSAQQFPDLHSELNLSSLELGDSALYFCASSPGTRGYEQYFGPGTRLTVT.

Note on this clone: This likely traces to a read error, being one base from a far larger clone. The same CDR3 can be traced to other DNA sequences in this sample. CDR3 residues: CASSPSGTSSSGYF. The CDR3 DNA follows: TGCGCCAGCAGCCCGTCCGGGACTAGCTCCAGTGGGTACTTC. The chain employs TRBV7-2 and TRBJ2-7, with TRBD2 matching 9 bases. This CDR3 is 14 amino acids long. Germline V gives CDR1 SGHTA, CDR2 FQGNSA.

Turning to this clone: This probably arose from a read error, given a far larger clone one base away. The chain is built from TRBV7-2 and TRBJ1-5; D unresolved. This CDR3 has 12 amino acids. Germline-derived CDR1 and CDR2 are SGHTA and FQGNSA. The CDR3 is CAGSTGKQPQHF. In DNA form, the CDR3 reads TGTGCCGGCAGTACCGGGAAGCAGCCCCAGCATTTT.

The V and J genes are TRBV10-1 and TRBJ2-7, with D perhaps matching TRBD1 (6 bases). CDR3 length: 13 amino acids. The germline CDR1 and CDR2 sequences are WNHNN and SYGVQD (reference sequence). With 6 bases removed from V and 3 bases from J, the gap between germline ends came to 12 bases. For the CDR3, the DNA is TGCGCCAGCAGCAGGACAGCCTTCTACGAGCAGTACTTC. Translation gives CASSRTAFYEQYF.

This clone was detected only a few times. V is TRBV5-1 and J is TRBJ2-1; 7 bases match TRBD1. Germline CDR1 and CDR2: SGHRS and YFSETQ. The CDR3 loop spans 15 amino acids. The junction had 7 bases not matched to a gene; V was cut back by 0 bases and J by 7 bases. The CDR3 loop reads CASSLAGQAVNEQFF. The DNA for the CDR3 is TGCGCCAGCAGCTTGGCAGGACAGGCCGTAAATGAGCAGTTCTTC.

This clone was detected ten times or more. The V and J genes are TRBV4-2 and TRBJ2-5; 7 positions match TRBD1. There are 15 residues in the CDR3. The ends lost 3 bases at V and 3 bases at J; junction bases unmatched: 7. The germline V gene has CDR1 LGHNA and CDR2 YNFKEQ. CDR3 nucleotides: TGTGCCAGCAGCCAGGACAGGTCTGGGGAAGAGACCCAGTACTTC. This codes for CASSQDRSGEETQYF.

This clone was found a few times. CDR3 nucleotide sequence: TGTGCCAGTAGTCTTTCGACAGGGGGTGGTCAGCCCCAGCATTTT. Translating it yields CASSLSTGGGQPQHF. The chain joins TRBV19 to TRBJ1-5; 9 bases map to TRBD1. Trimming at V came to 5 bases and at J to 6 bases, leaving 8 bases not matched to a gene. Germline V gene lookup returns CDR1 LNHDA and CDR2 SQIVND (reference sequence). CDR3 size: 15 residues.

The chain carries TRBV6-5 and TRBJ2-5; 8 nucleotides agree with TRBD1. The germline CDR1 and CDR2 sequences are MNHEY and SVGAGI. The CDR3 runs 15 residues. Trimming at V came to 6 bases and at J to 4 bases, leaving 10 bases not matched to a gene. The CDR3 reads CASRRLGQGGETQYF. CDR3 bases: TGTGCCAGCAGGAGACTCGGACAGGGAGGAGAGACCCAGTACTTC.

This clone was observed many times. The genes are TRBV19 and TRBJ2-1, with 9 bases that match TRBD2. The CDR3 extends over 13 amino acids. Trimming took 3 bases from V and 9 from J; bases not matched to a gene: 3. The germline CDR1 and CDR2 sequences are LNHDA and SQIVND (reference sequence). The CDR3 sequence: CASSIWTSVEQFF. DNA of the CDR3: TGTGCCAGTAGTATTTGGACTAGCGTTGAGCAGTTCTTC.

The gene calls are TRBV19 and TRBJ2-7, with 7 bases that match TRBD1. V lost 10 bases to trimming and J lost 3 bases; unmatched junction nucleotides: 6. Germline CDR1 and CDR2: LNHDA and SQIVND (reference sequence). This CDR3 comprises 12 residues. The CDR3 here is CATGTDSYEQYF. CDR3 DNA sequence: TGTGCCACGGGGACAGACAGCTACGAGCAGTACTTC.

This clone was seen a few times. Mismatch with germline at one junction end may stem from a read error. This sequence joins TRBV7-9 and TRBJ2-5; D call uncertain. CDR1 is SEHNR and CDR2 is FQNEAQ in the germline V gene (reference sequence). This CDR3 region has 15 residues. CDR3 bases: TGTGCCAGCAGCCCACCTGGGTATGGGCAAGGGACCCAGTACTTC. Amino acids: CASSPPGYGQGTQYF.

This clone was counted at least ten times. The chain is built from TRBV10-3 and TRBJ2-3, with 12 bases that match TRBD2. J gave up 0 bases and V 8 bases, and 0 bases lay outside the gene matches. Germline CDR1 reads ENHRY; CDR2 reads SYGVKD. The CDR3 loop spans 14 amino acids. For the CDR3, the DNA is TGTGCCATCGGGACTAGCGGGAGCACAGATACGCAGTATTTT. It specifies CAIGTSGSTDTQYF.